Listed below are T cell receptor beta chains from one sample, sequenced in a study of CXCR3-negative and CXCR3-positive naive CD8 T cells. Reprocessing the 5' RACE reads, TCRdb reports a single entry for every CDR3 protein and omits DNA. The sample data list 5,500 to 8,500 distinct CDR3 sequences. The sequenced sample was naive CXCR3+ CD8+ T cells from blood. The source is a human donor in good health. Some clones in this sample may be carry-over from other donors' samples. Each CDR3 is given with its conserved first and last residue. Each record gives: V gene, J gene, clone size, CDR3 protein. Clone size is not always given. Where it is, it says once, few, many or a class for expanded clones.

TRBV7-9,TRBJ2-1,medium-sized,CASSPWEGNEQFF
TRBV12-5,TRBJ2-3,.,CASGLKATDTQYF
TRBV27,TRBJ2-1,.,CASRPTIQGPDYNEQFF
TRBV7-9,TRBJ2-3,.,CASSSLSGASDTQYF
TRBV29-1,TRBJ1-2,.,CSVAFNYGYTF
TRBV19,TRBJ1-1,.,CASNAGGEAFF
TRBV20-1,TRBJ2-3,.,CSSRVPTSGTSTDTQYF
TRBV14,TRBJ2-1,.,CASSQLAGTNHEQFF
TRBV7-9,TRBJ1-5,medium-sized,CASSLDRERDQPQHF
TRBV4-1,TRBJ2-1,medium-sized,CASSQLAGAYNEQFF
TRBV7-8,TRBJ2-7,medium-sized,CASQFLGDYSSYEQYF
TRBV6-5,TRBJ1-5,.,CASSYQGPGQPQHF
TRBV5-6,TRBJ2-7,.,CASSLAPPGGEQYF
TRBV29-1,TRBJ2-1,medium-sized,CSVNDRGTYNEQFF
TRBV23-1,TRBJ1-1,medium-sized,CASNQALRTEAFF
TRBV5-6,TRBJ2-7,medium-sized,CASSSGTGTYEQYF
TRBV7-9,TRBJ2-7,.,CASSLPGLYEQYF
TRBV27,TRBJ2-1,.,CANSLSSGSYNEQFF
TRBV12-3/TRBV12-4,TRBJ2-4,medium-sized,CASSLRGQGGGNIQYF
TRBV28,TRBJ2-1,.,CASSSLSGGRGEQFF
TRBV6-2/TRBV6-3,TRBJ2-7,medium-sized,CASSYEGKKVTYEQYF
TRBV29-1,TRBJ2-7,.,CSARTGHDHEQYF
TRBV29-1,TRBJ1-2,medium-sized,CSVEGGTGDYYGYTF
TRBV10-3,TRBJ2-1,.,CAISTVPPGNEQFF
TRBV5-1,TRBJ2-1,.,CASSLAPESYNEQFF
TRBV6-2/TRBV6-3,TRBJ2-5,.,CASSSLLEVQETQYF
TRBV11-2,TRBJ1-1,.,CASSLVVRSGAIEAFF
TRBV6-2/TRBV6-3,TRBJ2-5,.,CASKSRQGWQETQYF
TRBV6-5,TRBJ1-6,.,CASSYSGTDNSPLHF
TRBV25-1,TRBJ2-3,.,CASSVFGADTQYF
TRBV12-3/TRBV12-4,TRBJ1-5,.,CASSLTGYSNQPQHF
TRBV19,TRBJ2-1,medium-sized,CASRNNMDVDEQFF
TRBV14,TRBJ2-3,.,CASSLYGTSHTDTQYF
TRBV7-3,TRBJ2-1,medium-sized,CASNNGGAEQFF
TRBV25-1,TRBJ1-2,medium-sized,CASRDAGTRRHSYGYTF
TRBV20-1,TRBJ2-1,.,CSARDISPVAGGSYNEQFF
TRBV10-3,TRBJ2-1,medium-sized,CAIGYSGSFGGNNEQFF
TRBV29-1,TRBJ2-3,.,CSVELTEEGTDTQYF
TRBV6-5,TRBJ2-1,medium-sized,CASSYSTSLSNEQFF
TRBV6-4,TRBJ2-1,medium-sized,CASSGTGDEQFF
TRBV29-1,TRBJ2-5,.,CSATGRGLGETQYF
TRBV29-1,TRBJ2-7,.,CSVGDGAFEQYF
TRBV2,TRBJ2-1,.,CASWDPASSGNEQFF
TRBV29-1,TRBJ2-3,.,CSAYTSGNTDKQYF
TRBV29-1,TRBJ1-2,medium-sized,CSVEDPKQGNYGYTF
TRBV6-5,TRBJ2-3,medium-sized,CASSFQPSTDTQYF
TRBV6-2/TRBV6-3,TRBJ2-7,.,CASSGLNEQYF
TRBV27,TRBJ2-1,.,CASSLIRAYNEQFF
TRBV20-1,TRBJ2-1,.,CSAHFTSGRSNEQFF
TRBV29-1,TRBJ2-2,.,CSVLGLAGVNTGELFF
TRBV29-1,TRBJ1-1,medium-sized,CSVEGNRVEAFF
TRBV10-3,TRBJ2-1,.,CAISESRNEQFF
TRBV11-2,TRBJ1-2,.,CASSENSNYGYTF
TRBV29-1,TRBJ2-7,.,CSVLPGGNYEQYF
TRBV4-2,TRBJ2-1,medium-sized,CASSQEGAGGRFF
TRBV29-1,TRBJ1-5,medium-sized,CSVEDGLGGANQPQHF
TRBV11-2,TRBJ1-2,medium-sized,CASSLARVYGYTF
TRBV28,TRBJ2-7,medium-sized,CASSPATGGSLEQYF